In its sample, the clone carrying this T cell receptor (beta chain) was seen a few times. The sample belongs to a study of T-cell reconstitution after alpha-beta-depleted transplantation in children. Using unique molecular identifiers, the investigators prepared the TCRbeta library. Each CDR3 protein is one row after TCRdb ran MiXCR on the PCR reads. The sample includes hundreds of thousands of distinct CDR3 sequences, around 13% of them seen just once. Germline assignment: CDR1 SNHLY and CDR2 FYNNEI. This CDR3 has 14 residues. V was clipped by 6 bases and J by 3 bases; unmatched bases: 6. This receptor was taken from a human donor who donated a stem cell graft to a child with combined immunodeficiency. The starting material was PBMCs from the stem cell graft donor, obtained from the stem cell graft. The rearrangement uses TRBV2 and TRBJ2-3; 7 bases are a match to TRBD2. The CDR3 loop reads CASRESSGTDTQYF. The CDR3 bases are TGTGCCAGCAGGGAGAGTAGCGGGACAGATACGCAGTATTTT.